This entry lists 17 T cell receptor beta chains sequenced from one sample in a study of identical twins. TCRdb redid the calling of the 5' RACE reads with MiXCR, one entry per CDR3 protein. This sample yields hundreds of thousands of distinct CDR3 sequences, of which roughly 6.2% are seen a single time; approximately 2% belongs to the top ten. Specimen: naive T cells sorted from blood. Source of these receptors: a man younger than 30 in good health.

The chain carries TRBV12-3 or TRBV12-4 and TRBJ1-1; TRBD1 matches at 10 bases. With V trimmed by 1 base and J by 1 base, 3 bases remained unmatched. The CDR3 runs 16 residues. The CDR3 is CASSLGTGGTNTEAFF. The CDR3 region has the DNA TGTGCCAGCAGTTTAGGGACAGGGGGAACGAACACTGAAGCTTTCTTT.

Many counts were recorded for this clonotype. V is TRBV7-9 and J is TRBJ2-5; 7 bases align to TRBD1. The CDR3 loop spans 15 amino acids. The J segment lost 2 bases and the V segment lost 5 bases, leaving 8 bases of the junction unmatched. Germline lookup yields CDR1 SEHNR and CDR2 FQNEAQ (reference sequence). In DNA form, the CDR3 reads TGTGCCAGCAGCATAAGGACAGGCAATCAAGAGACCCAGTACTTC. This encodes CASSIRTGNQETQYF.

In this sample, this clonotype turned up a few times. The CDR3 DNA reads as TGTGCCAGCAGCTTAGGTCAGGGATCGGTCCCGCGGGTC. Translating gives CASSLGQGSVPRV. The chain combines TRBV7-9 with TRBJ2-7, with D maybe TRBD1 (5 bases). The CDR3 loop spans 13 amino acids. Germline assignment: CDR1 SEHNR and CDR2 FQNEAQ (reference sequence).

Ten or more counts support this clonotype. The chain is built from TRBV12-3 or TRBV12-4 and TRBJ2-3, with D hard to call. The CDR3 is 12 residues long. The V and J ends lost 3 bases and 2 bases respectively, with 3 bases between them. The CDR3, as DNA: TGTGCCAGCAGTTTTATCACAGATACGCAGTATTTT. Encoded protein: CASSFITDTQYF.

The V and J genes are TRBV29-1 and TRBJ2-1; TRBD1 matches 9 bases. The CDR3 runs to 14 residues. The trim removed 6 bases at V and 4 bases at J, leaving 7 bases unmatched. In germline, CDR1 is SQVTM, CDR2 ANQGSEA. CDR3 sequence (DNA): TGCAGCGTGAACACAGGGGGCCCTTACAATGAGCAGTTCTTC. Its protein product is CSVNTGGPYNEQFF.

The sample holds many counts of this clonotype. The chain has TRBV5-1 and TRBJ1-1; a weak D match, TRBD1 (5 bases). V lost 4 bases to trimming and J lost 0 bases, with 10 bases between them. CDR1 SGHRS and CDR2 YFSETQ come from the germline V gene. The CDR3 length is 14 residues. The CDR3 DNA is TGCGCCAGCAGCGTAGACAGAGTGAACACTGAAGCTTTCTTT. Its protein is CASSVDRVNTEAFF. Full variable domain (missing parts from reference TRBV5-1 and TRBJ1-1): KAGVTQTPRYLIKTRGQQVTLSCSPISGHRSVSWYQQTPGQGLQFLFEYFSETQRNKGNFPGRFSGRQFSNSRSEMNVSTLELGDSALYLCASSVDRVNTEAFFGQGTRLTVV.

This clonotype was counted ten times or more. J is TRBJ2-7 and V is TRBV20-1; tentative D call: TRBD1 (5 bases). This CDR3 region has 13 residues. Germline loops: CDR1 DFQATT, CDR2 SNEGSKA (reference sequence). Trimming shortened V by 6 bases and J by 4 bases, and 16 bases separated the two germline ends. Here the CDR3 DNA reads TGCAGTGCCGCAGGGTTAGGTACTTACGAGCAGTACGTC. As protein: CSAAGLGTYEQYV.

This clonotype has ten or more counts. The gene calls are TRBV2 and TRBJ2-2; D is unresolved. Trimming cost V 3 bases and J 5 bases, with 7 bases left between them. The CDR3 extends over 13 amino acids. Germline values: CDR1 SNHLY, CDR2 FYNNEI. The CDR3 nucleotides are TGTGCCAGCAGTGATTGGTTGACCGGGGAGCTGTTTTTT. This codes for CASSDWLTGELFF.

This clonotype was seen at least ten times. The chain joins TRBV12-3 or TRBV12-4 to TRBJ2-1; D gene ambiguous. The CDR3 covers 13 residues. Trimming pared 6 bases from V and 7 bases from J, leaving 13 bases between. CDR3 region: CASSLTYINEQFF. Here the CDR3 DNA reads TGTGCCAGCAGCCTGACGTATATAAATGAGCAGTTCTTC.

Only a few counts were recorded for this clonotype. V and J are TRBV27 and TRBJ2-5; no reliable D call. V lost 0 bases and J lost 5, with 13 bases in between. Germline V lookup: CDR1 MNHEY, CDR2 SMNVEV (reference sequence). The CDR3 has 15 residues. The CDR3 spells CASSLSSRPGETQYF. The CDR3 DNA reads TGTGCCAGCAGTTTATCGTCCAGGCCTGGGGAGACCCAGTACTTC.

As concerns this clonotype: This may arise from a read error, as a much more abundant clone is one base away. This chain connects TRBV7-9 to TRBJ2-1; no firm D call. The CDR3 has 12 residues. V lost 5 bases to trimming and J lost 7 bases, with 9 bases between them. Germline CDR1 reads SEHNR; CDR2 reads FQNEAQ (reference sequence). This chain's CDR3 is CASSQSWNEQFF. The CDR3 nucleotides are TGTGCCAGCAGCCAGTCTTGGAATGAGCAGTTCTTC.

This clonotype was picked up many times. The gene calls are TRBV5-1 and TRBJ2-1, with D unclear. Trimming stripped 2 bases from V and 0 bases from J, with 15 bases between. The CDR3 extends over 17 amino acids. Germline V gene data show CDR1 as SGHRS and CDR2 as YFSETQ. The CDR3 loop is CASSFAPRSRSYNEQFF. The DNA of the CDR3 is TGCGCCAGCAGCTTTGCTCCGAGAAGCCGCTCCTACAATGAGCAGTTCTTC.

This clonotype was seen ten or more times. This chain connects TRBV25-1 to TRBJ2-1; TRBD2 agrees at 11 bases. The V gene end was trimmed by 4 bases and the J gene end by 5 bases; junction bases not matched to a gene: 4. This CDR3 has 15 residues. Germline CDR1 MGHDK, CDR2 SYGVNS. CDR3 sequence reads: CASSGSGRAHNEQFF. The CDR3 bases are TGTGCCAGCAGTGGTAGCGGGAGGGCCCACAATGAGCAGTTCTTC.

In its sample, this clonotype was seen many times. The rearrangement links TRBV2 to TRBJ2-3, with TRBD1 identical over 7 bases. CDR3 size: 13 residues. Germline-derived CDR1 and CDR2 are SNHLY and FYNNEI. Unmatched junction bases numbered 6, after V lost 5 bases and J lost 7 bases. The CDR3 is CASSSTGENTQYF. Written as DNA, the CDR3 is TGTGCCAGCAGTAGTACAGGGGAAAATACGCAGTATTTT. Supplemented by reference TRBV2 and TRBJ2-3, the full variable domain reads EPEVTQTPSHQVTQMGQEVILRCVPISNHLYFYWYRQILGQKVEFLVSFYNNEISEKSEIFDDQFSVERPDGSNFTLKIRSTKLEDSAMYFCASSSTGENTQYFGPGTRLTVL.

For this clonotype: Possible read error: a much larger clone is one base away. A read error is likely, as this CDR3 ends without the conserved phenylalanine or tryptophan. This chain joins TRBV10-3 and TRBJ2-1, with TRBD1 matching 8 bases. Trimming at V came to 3 bases and at J to 4 bases, leaving 8 bases not matched to a gene. The CDR3 has 16 residues. Germline values: CDR1 ENHRY, CDR2 SYGVKD. The CDR3 reads CAISEPDRGRYNEQFS. The CDR3 nucleotides read TGTGCCATCAGTGAACCCGACAGGGGTCGTTACAATGAGCAGTTCTCC.

This clonotype appeared many times. The chain joins TRBV7-9 to TRBJ1-1; D is undetermined. The germline V gene has CDR1 SEHNR and CDR2 FQNEAQ (reference sequence). The ends were cut back, 5 bases at V and 3 bases at J, with 10 bases in the middle. There are 13 residues in the CDR3. CDR3 amino acids: CASSHRRDTEAFF. The CDR3 nucleotides are TGTGCCAGCAGCCATAGAAGGGACACTGAAGCTTTCTTT. Supplemented by reference TRBV7-9 and TRBJ1-1, the full variable domain reads DTGVSQNPRHKITKRGQNVTFRCDPISEHNRLYWYRQTLGQGPEFLTYFQNEAQLEKSRLLSDRFSAERPKGSFSTLEIQRTEQGDSAMYLCASSHRRDTEAFFGQGTRLTVV.

This clonotype was seen a handful of times. The chain uses TRBV7-2 and TRBJ2-7, with D possibly matching TRBD1 (5 bases). Germline lookup yields CDR1 SGHTA and CDR2 FQGNSA. This CDR3 spans 12 amino acids. V shed 6 bases and J shed 6 bases, with 12 bases lying between them. The CDR3 reads CASSPMGREQYF. In nucleotides, the CDR3 is TGTGCCAGCAGTCCCATGGGGCGCGAGCAGTACTTC.